This TCR beta chain was obtained from a study of lymphopenia after photon versus proton radiotherapy. Notes on the study in general: After the lymphocyte nadir, photon-treated repertoires showed oligoclonal expansion, especially of CD8+ Temra cells. Proton therapy kept repertoires fairly stable, unlike photons, which gained effector/memory cells.

Assay: immunoSEQ multiplex PCR; the TCRdb copy retains only in-frame clones and omits some. The table includes approximately 70,000 clones, 87% detected once. The length of the CDR3 is 13 residues. Germline loops: CDR1 MNHEY, CDR2 SVGAGI. Trimming stripped 4 bases from V and 6 bases from J, with 12 bases between. A remark on this clone: Its antigen remains unidentified.

Sequences were derived from peripheral blood, sampled from a patient treated with proton-based radiotherapy. The source of this sequence is a man aged 80 or over with esophageal cancer. The chain links TRBV6-5 to TRBJ1-2, with D maybe TRBD1 (6 bases). In nucleotides, the CDR3 is TGTGCCAGCAGTTCAAGTCAGGGGAATGGCTACACCTTC. As protein: CASSSSQGNGYTF.